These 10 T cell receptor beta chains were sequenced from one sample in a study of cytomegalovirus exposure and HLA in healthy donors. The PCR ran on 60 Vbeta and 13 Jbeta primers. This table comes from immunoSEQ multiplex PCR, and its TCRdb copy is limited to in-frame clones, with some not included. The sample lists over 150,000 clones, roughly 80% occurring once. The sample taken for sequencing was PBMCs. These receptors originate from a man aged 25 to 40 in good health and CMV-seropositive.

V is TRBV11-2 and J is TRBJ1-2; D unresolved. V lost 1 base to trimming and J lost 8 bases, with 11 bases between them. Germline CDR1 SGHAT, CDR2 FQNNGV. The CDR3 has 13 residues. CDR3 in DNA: TGTGCCAGCAGCTTAGTTGCGCCTTTGGGCTACACCTTC. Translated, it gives CASSLVAPLGYTF.

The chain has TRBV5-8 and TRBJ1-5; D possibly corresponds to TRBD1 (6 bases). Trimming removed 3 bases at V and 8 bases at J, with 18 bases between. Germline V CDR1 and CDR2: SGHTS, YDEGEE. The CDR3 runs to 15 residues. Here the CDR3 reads CASSSGGQGGEPQHF. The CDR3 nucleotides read TGTGCCAGCAGCTCCGGGGGGCAGGGCGGAGAGCCCCAGCATTTT.

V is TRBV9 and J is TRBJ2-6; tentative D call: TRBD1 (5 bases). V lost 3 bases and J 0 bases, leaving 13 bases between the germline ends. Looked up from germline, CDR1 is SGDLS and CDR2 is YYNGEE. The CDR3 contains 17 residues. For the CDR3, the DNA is TGTGCCAGCAGCGCCAGGGTACCTAGCTCTGGGGCCAACGTCCTGACTTTC. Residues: CASSARVPSSGANVLTF.

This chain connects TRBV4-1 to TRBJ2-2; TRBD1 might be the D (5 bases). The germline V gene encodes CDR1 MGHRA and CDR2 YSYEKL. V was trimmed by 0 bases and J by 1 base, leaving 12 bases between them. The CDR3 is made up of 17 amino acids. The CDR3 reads CASSQERTGRNTGELFF. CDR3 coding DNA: TGCGCCAGCAGCCAAGAGCGAACAGGCCGGAACACCGGGGAGCTGTTTTTT.

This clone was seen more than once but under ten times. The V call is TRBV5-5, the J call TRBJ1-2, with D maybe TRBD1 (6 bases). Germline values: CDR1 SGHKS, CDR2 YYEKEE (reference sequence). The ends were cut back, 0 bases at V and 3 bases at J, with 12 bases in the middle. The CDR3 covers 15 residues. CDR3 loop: CASSLESRGHYGYTF. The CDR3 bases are TGTGCCAGCAGCTTGGAATCCAGGGGCCACTATGGCTACACCTTC. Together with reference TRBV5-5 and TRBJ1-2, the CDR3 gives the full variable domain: DAGVTQSPTHLIKTRGQQVTLRCSPISGHKSVSWYQQVLGQGPQFIFQYYEKEERGRGNFPDRFSARQFPNYSSELNVNALLLGDSALYLCASSLESRGHYGYTFGSGTRLTVV.

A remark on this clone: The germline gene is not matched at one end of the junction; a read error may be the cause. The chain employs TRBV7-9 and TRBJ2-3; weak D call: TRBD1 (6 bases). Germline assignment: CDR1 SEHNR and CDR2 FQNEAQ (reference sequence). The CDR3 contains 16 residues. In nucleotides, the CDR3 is TGTTCCAGCAGCCCCAGACAGGTCGAGGGAACAGATACGCAGTATTTT. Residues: CSSSPRQVEGTDTQYF.

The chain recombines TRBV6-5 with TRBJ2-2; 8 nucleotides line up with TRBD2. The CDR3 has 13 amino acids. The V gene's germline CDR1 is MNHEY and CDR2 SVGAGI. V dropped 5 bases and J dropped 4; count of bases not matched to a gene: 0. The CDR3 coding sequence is TGTGCCAGCAGTAGCGGGAGCACCGGGGAGCTGTTTTTT. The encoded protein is CASSSGSTGELFF.

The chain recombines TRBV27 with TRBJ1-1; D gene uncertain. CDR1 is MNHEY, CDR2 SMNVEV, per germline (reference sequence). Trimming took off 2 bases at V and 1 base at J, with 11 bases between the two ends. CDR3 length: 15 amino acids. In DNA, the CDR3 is TGTGCCAGCAGTTTAGGGAGGGCGGGGAACACTGAAGCTTTCTTT. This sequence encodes CASSLGRAGNTEAFF.

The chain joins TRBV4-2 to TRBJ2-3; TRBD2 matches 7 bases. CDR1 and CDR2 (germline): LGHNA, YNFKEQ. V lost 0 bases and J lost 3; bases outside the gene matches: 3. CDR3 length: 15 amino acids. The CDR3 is CASSQDPGGTDTQYF. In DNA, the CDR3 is TGTGCCAGCAGCCAAGATCCGGGAGGAACAGATACGCAGTATTTT.

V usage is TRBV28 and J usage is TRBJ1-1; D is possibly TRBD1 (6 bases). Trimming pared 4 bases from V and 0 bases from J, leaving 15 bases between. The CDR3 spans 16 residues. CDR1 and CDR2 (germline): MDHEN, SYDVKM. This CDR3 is CASSSPGHPMNTEAFF. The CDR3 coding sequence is TGTGCCAGCAGTTCGCCGGGACACCCTATGAACACTGAAGCTTTCTTT.